The sequence of this TCR beta chain was determined in a study of CD8 T cells in ankylosing spondylitis. The study's findings and limits: Seemingly characteristic of ankylosing spondylitis blood was a TCR beta motif consisting of under ten highly homologous variants. In the blood and synovial fluid of reactive arthritis, some motif variants had been previously reported. Disease-linked clones were CD8+ and relatively rare in peripheral blood.

V was trimmed by 5 bases and J by 4 bases, leaving 14 bases between them. This CDR3 spans 14 amino acids. The germline V gene encodes CDR1 SEHNR and CDR2 FQNEAQ (reference sequence). As concerns this clonotype: Its antigen remains unidentified.

Preparation of TCR beta libraries was done by quantitative 5'-RACE with molecular barcodes. Via MiXCR, TCRdb re-called the 5' RACE reads, giving one row per CDR3 protein. The top ten clones hold around 33% of a sample with approximately 260,000 distinct CDR3 sequences, 15% to 20% of them seen once. This chain links TRBV7-9 with TRBJ1-1; D may be TRBD1 (5 bases). This TCR was recovered from a male donor with ankylosing spondylitis or in good health (not recorded which). Sequencing was carried out using blood, either unsorted or a sorted T cell fraction (not recorded which). CDR3 sequence reads: CASSPPQGSTEAFF. Written as DNA, the CDR3 is TGTGCCAGCAGCCCCCCCCAGGGCTCCACTGAAGCTTTCTTT.